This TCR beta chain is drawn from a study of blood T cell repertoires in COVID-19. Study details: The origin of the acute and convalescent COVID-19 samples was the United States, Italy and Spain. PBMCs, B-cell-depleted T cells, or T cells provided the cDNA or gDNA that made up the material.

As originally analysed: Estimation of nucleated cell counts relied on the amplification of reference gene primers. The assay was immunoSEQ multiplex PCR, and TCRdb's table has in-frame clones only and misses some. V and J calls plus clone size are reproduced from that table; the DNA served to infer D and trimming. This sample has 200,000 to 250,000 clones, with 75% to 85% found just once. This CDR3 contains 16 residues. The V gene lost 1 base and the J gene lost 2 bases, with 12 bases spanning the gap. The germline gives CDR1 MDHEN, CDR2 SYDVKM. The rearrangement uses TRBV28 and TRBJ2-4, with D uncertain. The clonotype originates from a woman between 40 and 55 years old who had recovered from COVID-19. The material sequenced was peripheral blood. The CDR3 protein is CASSLFSESTKNIQYF. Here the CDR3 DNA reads TGTGCCAGCAGTTTATTTTCGGAGTCGACCAAAAACATTCAGTACTTC.